Below, 20 T cell receptor beta chains from the same sample are listed, as sequenced in a study of CD8 T cells in Susac syndrome. Reverse transcription used about 0.5 to 1 ug RNA and random hexamers. TCRdb reprocessed the immunoSEQ multiplex PCR reads via MiXCR and lists one record per CDR3 protein. The data hold some 260,000 distinct CDR3 sequences, with 85% to 95% observed a single time. Sequencing used CD4+ T cells from PBMCs. These receptors were taken from a human donor with multiple sclerosis.

V and J are TRBV7-9 and TRBJ1-3; D is uncertain. The CDR3 length is 17 residues. CDR1 is SEHNR and CDR2 is FQNEAQ in the germline V gene (reference sequence). Trimming pared 5 bases from V and 0 bases from J, leaving 17 bases between. The CDR3 loop reads CASSPPRVRASGNTIYF. As DNA, the CDR3 is TGTGCCAGCAGCCCCCCGAGGGTACGGGCCTCTGGAAACACCATATATTTT.

The chain joins TRBV11-3 to TRBJ2-1; 7 bases agree with TRBD2. The J segment lost 3 bases and the V segment lost 5 bases, leaving 4 bases of the junction unmatched. Germline CDR1 reads SGHNT; CDR2 reads YENEEA. The CDR3 is 14 residues long. The CDR3 sequence: CASSLRGDYNEQFF. The CDR3 DNA reads TGTGCCAGCAGCCTACGGGGGGACTACAATGAGCAGTTCTTC.

The V gene is TRBV21-1, the J gene TRBJ1-2; the table names TRBD1, a call not compared with the DNA. TRBV21-1 is labeled a pseudogene. The CDR3 loop spans 14 amino acids. The CDR3, as DNA: TGTGCCAGCAGCAGACGAGCGACAGGGGGTGGCTACACCTTC. It specifies CASSRRATGGGYTF.

J is TRBJ2-5 and V is TRBV12-3 or TRBV12-4, with 8 positions matching TRBD2. The trim removed 1 base at V and 2 bases at J, leaving 6 bases unmatched. This CDR3 is built from 16 residues. The CDR3 region is CASSLDGLAGQETQYF. Written as DNA, the CDR3 is TGTGCCAGCAGTTTAGATGGGCTAGCGGGTCAAGAGACCCAGTACTTC.

The rearrangement links TRBV19 to TRBJ1-1; the D is unclear. Germline CDR1 and CDR2: LNHDA and SQIVND (reference sequence). This CDR3 spans 12 amino acids. Deletions cut 5 bases from V and 6 bases from J, with 10 bases between. In DNA, the CDR3 is TGTGCCAGTAGTGCCATGGTCTCTGAAGCTTTCTTT. Translation: CASSAMVSEAFF.

This clonotype turned up a few times. J is TRBJ1-1 and V is TRBV11-1, with D unclear. The CDR3 sequence is 13 residues long. Trimming took 1 base from V and 0 from J, leaving 3 bases between them. Germline V gene data show CDR1 as SGHAT and CDR2 as FQDESV (reference sequence). CDR3 protein: CASSLGMNTEAFF. The CDR3, as DNA: TGTGCCAGCAGCTTAGGGATGAACACTGAAGCTTTCTTT.

This chain connects TRBV2 to TRBJ1-2; TRBD1 matches 8 bases. CDR1 and CDR2 (germline): SNHLY, FYNNEI. J lost 4 bases, V lost 1 base, and 5 bases had no gene match. This CDR3 is built from 15 residues. The CDR3 spells CASSEDRGSVYGYTF. The CDR3 DNA is TGTGCCAGCAGTGAAGACAGGGGGTCGGTCTATGGCTACACCTTC.

V usage is TRBV24-1 and J usage is TRBJ2-5, with D possibly being TRBD1 (6 bases). V dropped 4 bases and J dropped 5 bases, with 16 bases sitting between them. The CDR3 totals 15 residues. CDR1 is KGHDR, CDR2 SFDVKD, per germline. CDR3 nucleotides: TGTGCCACCAGTGAAACAGGGAGCTACCGGGAGACCCAGTACTTC. It is translated as CATSETGSYRETQYF.

V usage is TRBV3-1 and J usage is TRBJ2-5; D is tentatively TRBD1 or TRBD2 (7 bases each). The CDR3 spans 15 residues. The germline V and J ends were trimmed by 0 bases and 5 bases, with 13 bases remaining between them. From germline, CDR1 is LGHDT and CDR2 YNNKEL (reference sequence). The CDR3 sequence: CASSQDARGGETQYF. CDR3 nucleotide sequence: TGTGCCAGCAGCCAAGATGCCAGGGGGGGGGAGACCCAGTACTTC.

The chain has TRBV16 and TRBJ2-7, with D uncertain. The CDR3 spans 14 residues. The V gene's germline CDR1 is KGHSY and CDR2 FQNENV. V lost 3 bases to trimming and J lost 0 bases, with 9 bases between them. The CDR3 sequence: CASSQISSSYEQYF. The CDR3 bases are TGTGCCAGCAGCCAGATCAGTAGCTCCTACGAGCAGTACTTC. Together with reference TRBV16 and TRBJ2-7, the CDR3 gives the full variable domain: GEEVAQTPKHLVRGEGQKAKLYCAPIKGHSYVFWYQQVLKNEFKFLISFQNENVFDETGMPKERFSAKCLPNSPCSLEIQATKLEDSAVYFCASSQISSSYEQYFGPGTRLTVT.

The J gene is TRBJ1-1, the V gene TRBV29-1; D possibly corresponds to TRBD1 (6 bases). Trimming cost V 7 bases and J 1 base, with 13 bases left between them. The CDR3 consists of 13 residues. Germline loops: CDR1 SQVTM, CDR2 ANQGSEA. The CDR3 bases are TGCAGCGGGGGGGTGGGGGCGAACACTGAAGCTTTCTTT. As protein: CSGGVGANTEAFF.

This chain connects TRBV6-6 to TRBJ2-2, with D tentatively TRBD1 or TRBD2 (5 bases each). Germline CDR1 is MNHNY and CDR2 is SVGAGI (reference sequence). This CDR3 is built from 15 residues. V lost 10 bases and J lost 0, with 15 bases in between. CDR3 nucleotide sequence: TGTGCCACATCAATGGGACGGGCGAACACCGGGGAGCTGTTTTTT. This gives the protein CATSMGRANTGELFF.

The gene calls are TRBV3-1 and TRBJ1-6, with TRBD1 matching over 10 bases. The length of the CDR3 is 13 residues. Germline lookup yields CDR1 LGHDT and CDR2 YNNKEL (reference sequence). V was pared by 10 bases and J by 7 bases, with 4 bases of the junction left unmatched. The CDR3 reads CATGDRGNSPLHF. CDR3 sequence (DNA): TGTGCCACCGGGGACAGGGGAAATTCACCCCTCCACTTT.

The table lists this clonotype with a count of one. The chain employs TRBV3-1 and TRBJ2-3, with no clear D. The CDR3 contains 11 residues. The germline V and J ends were trimmed by 6 bases and 5 bases, with 6 bases remaining between them. CDR1 is LGHDT and CDR2 is YNNKEL in the germline V gene (reference sequence). CDR3 residues: CASRLGDTQYF. The CDR3 nucleotides are TGTGCCAGCAGGTTAGGAGATACGCAGTATTTT.

V gene TRBV4-1 combines with J gene TRBJ2-2; D is unclear. The germline V gene has CDR1 MGHRA and CDR2 YSYEKL. The CDR3 is made up of 14 amino acids. Trimming cost V 3 bases and J 6 bases, with 11 bases left between them. As DNA, the CDR3 is TGCGCCAGCAGCCACCTGCCGGCCTCCGGGGAGCTGTTTTTT. This encodes CASSHLPASGELFF.

The rearrangement uses TRBV27 and TRBJ1-6, with D perhaps matching TRBD1 (5 bases). The CDR3 runs 17 residues. The germline gives CDR1 MNHEY, CDR2 SMNVEV (reference sequence). Trimming left V 3 bases short and J 10 bases short, with 22 bases between. The CDR3 DNA reads as TGTGCCAGCAGTTTCAACCCCCCTGGGACCTCGGGCTCACCCCTCCACTTT. This encodes CASSFNPPGTSGSPLHF.

This sequence joins TRBV7-9 and TRBJ1-4, with TRBD1 identical over 8 bases. The V gene's germline CDR1 is SEHNR and CDR2 FQNEAQ (reference sequence). J lost 3 bases, V lost 5 bases, and 14 bases had no gene match. This CDR3 comprises 18 residues. In nucleotides, the CDR3 is TGTGCCAGCAGCGCGGTTGACAGGGGAAAAAAGGCTAATGAAAAACTGTTTTTT. Protein sequence: CASSAVDRGKKANEKLFF.

The V gene is TRBV5-1, the J gene TRBJ2-1, with TRBD2 identical over 10 bases. This CDR3 spans 16 amino acids. After removal of 0 bases from V and 9 bases from J, the junction contained 9 bases not matched to a gene. Germline lookup yields CDR1 SGHRS and CDR2 YFSETQ. The CDR3 spells CASSLGSSGSAGEQFF. The CDR3 DNA reads TGCGCCAGCAGCTTGGGATCTAGCGGGAGTGCGGGTGAGCAGTTCTTC.

V usage is TRBV29-1 and J usage is TRBJ2-1; D is possibly TRBD1 (6 bases). There are 11 residues in the CDR3. V shed 4 bases and J shed 9 bases, with 10 bases lying between them. Germline-derived CDR1 and CDR2 are SQVTM and ANQGSEA. The CDR3 bases are TGCAGCGTTGCAGGGGTATCTGAGCAGTTCTTC. Protein sequence: CSVAGVSEQFF.

This chain connects TRBV20-1 to TRBJ2-4; 11 nucleotides agree with TRBD1. CDR1 and CDR2 (germline): DFQATT, SNEGSKA (reference sequence). This CDR3 contains 19 residues. The trim removed 6 bases at V and 0 bases at J, leaving 16 bases unmatched. CDR3 sequence (DNA): TGCAGTGCACTCCCGGGACAGGGGGTTTACGAACTAGCCAAAAACATTCAGTACTTC. Translating gives CSALPGQGVYELAKNIQYF.